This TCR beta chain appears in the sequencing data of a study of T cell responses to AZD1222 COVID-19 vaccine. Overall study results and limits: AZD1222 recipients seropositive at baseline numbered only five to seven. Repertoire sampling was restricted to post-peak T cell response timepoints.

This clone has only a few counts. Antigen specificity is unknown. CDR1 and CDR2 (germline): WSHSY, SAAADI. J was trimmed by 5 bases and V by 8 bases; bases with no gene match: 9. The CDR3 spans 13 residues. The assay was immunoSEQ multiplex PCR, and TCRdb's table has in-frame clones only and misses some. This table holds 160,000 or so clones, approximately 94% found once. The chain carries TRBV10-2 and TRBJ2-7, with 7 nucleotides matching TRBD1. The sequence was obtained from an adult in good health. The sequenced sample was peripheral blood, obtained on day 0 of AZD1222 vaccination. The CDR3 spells CASGLQGFHEQYF. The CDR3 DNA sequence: TGCGCCAGCGGATTACAGGGGTTCCACGAGCAGTACTTC.